This T cell receptor (beta chain) was found in a study of cytomegalovirus exposure and HLA in healthy donors. Points from the study as a whole: Most TCRs appeared rarely, but some public TCRs recurred in many donors. When analyzed later, a missense DCLRE1C variant was found to be linked to TCR beta V- and J-gene trimming. Researchers counted 150 to 200 TCR beta chains as cytomegalovirus-associated. In a later analysis, at a false discovery rate of 0.05, some 17,000 TCR beta sequences were associated with HLA alleles.

V trimming: 6 bases; J trimming: 0 bases; junction bases outside the gene matches: 8. CDR1 is SNHLY and CDR2 is FYNNEI in the germline V gene. The CDR3 loop spans 17 amino acids. PCR employed 60 Vbeta and 13 Jbeta primers. Using immunoSEQ multiplex PCR, the repertoire was profiled, and TCRdb retains in-frame clones only, with some absent. The sample shows 100,000 to 150,000 clones, 83% of them seen only once. This clone was found a few times. Its antigen remains unidentified. Sequences were obtained from PBMCs. The V gene is TRBV2, the J gene TRBJ2-3; 11 nucleotides match TRBD2. The TCR originated in a middle-aged woman in good health and CMV-seropositive. The CDR3 spells CASRAGTSGPSTDTQYF. CDR3 nucleotides: TGTGCCAGCAGGGCCGGGACTAGCGGCCCTAGCACAGATACGCAGTATTTT.